The following is a TCR beta chain sequence with its context. The target antigen is unknown. This entry comes from a study of chemoradiotherapy in HPV16-positive cancers. Data came from immunoSEQ multiplex PCR; TCRdb stores just in-frame clones and leaves some out. Of roughly 70,000 clones listed, roughly 90% are singletons. Repeated repertoire sampling spanned the course of chemoradiotherapy. Study-wide results and limits: In HPV16-positive patients, HPV-responsive T-cell expansion tracked better recurrence-free survival.

The material was blood, obtained from a patient who underwent chemoradiotherapy. This TCR was sampled from a human donor with HPV-associated anogenital cancer.

The CDR3 coding sequence is TGCGCCAGCAGCCCCGACTCTGATGAGCAGTTCTTC. This sequence encodes CASSPDSDEQFF. This chain links TRBV4-1 with TRBJ2-1; D gene uncertain. Deletions cut 4 bases from V and 8 bases from J, with 9 bases between. Germline assignment: CDR1 MGHRA and CDR2 YSYEKL. This CDR3 spans 12 amino acids.